This section outlines one T cell receptor (beta chain) sequence together with its context. Using immunoSEQ multiplex PCR, the repertoire was profiled, and TCRdb retains in-frame clones only, with some absent. The repertoire includes 65,000 to 75,000 clones, around 90% of them detected once, and around 0.4% sits in the top ten. The data belong to a study of OX40 agonist ivuxolimab in advanced cancers. Germline V lookup: CDR1 KGHSH, CDR2 LQKENI. This CDR3 contains 17 residues. The junction had 4 bases not matched to a gene; V was cut back by 2 bases and J by 0 bases. Sequenced here: CD4+ or CD8+ T cells sorted from blood, sampled in a trial of the OX40 agonist ivuxolimab. The J gene is TRBJ2-1, the V gene TRBV18; 10 positions match TRBD2. The TCR was taken from an adult with an advanced solid tumor such as melanoma, head and neck, liver or kidney cancer. DNA for the CDR3: TGTGCCAGCTCACCATACAGCGGGAGGGGCTCCTACAATGAGCAGTTCTTC. Amino acids: CASSPYSGRGSYNEQFF. Drawing the rest from reference TRBV18 and TRBJ2-1, the complete variable domain is NAGVMQNPRHLVRRRGQEARLRCSPMKGHSHVYWYRQLPEEGLKFMVYLQKENIIDESGMPKERFSAEFPKEGPSILRIQQVVRGDSAAYFCASSPYSGRGSYNEQFFGPGTRLTVL.